This TCR beta chain appears in the sequencing data of a study of post-analysis software for immune sequencing data. Points on this clonotype: Its antigen is not known.

Study conclusions and caveats: Samples from one preparation batch, clustered by F measure, grouped strongly together.

Tagging with unique molecular identifiers was a feature of the TCR beta cDNA libraries. T cells, about 0.85 to 11 million of them, yielded some 500,000 cDNA molecules. TCRdb passed the PCR reads through MiXCR, listing each CDR3 protein once. The sample includes fewer than 700,000 distinct CDR3 sequences, roughly 46% of them seen just once. Sequencing was performed on blood. This sequence originates from a girl between 10 and 17 years old with multiple sclerosis.

The CDR3 DNA is TGTGCCACCTGTTGGAGCGGGGGGGCCTACGAGCAGTACTTC. Translated: CATCWSGGAYEQYF. This chain joins TRBV6-2 or TRBV6-3 and TRBJ2-7; 10 bases are a match to TRBD2. V trimming: 10 bases; J trimming: 2 bases; junction bases outside the gene matches: 8. From germline, CDR1 is MNHEY and CDR2 SVGEGT. The CDR3 has 14 residues.